The present T cell receptor beta chain was sequenced within a study of cytotoxic CD8 clonotypes in ibrutinib-treated CLL. Study-level points and caveats: Public clonotypes were rare and shrank or held steady on treatment. While tracking circulating CD8+ T-cell counts, baseline clonality exceeded that of age-matched healthy donors.

Note on this clone: No antigen is known for it.

V was trimmed by 2 bases and J by 7 bases, leaving 18 bases between them. Per germline, CDR1 KGHSY and CDR2 FQNENV. This CDR3 has 16 amino acids. The intended depth for sequencing was 1 in 200,000 to 1 in 1 million T cells. Libraries were prepared by immunoSEQ multiplex PCR; TCRdb keeps only in-frame clonotypes and omits some of them. The sample shows some 35,000 clones, 65% to 75% of them seen only once. This sample comprised PBMCs, obtained at disease progression, from a patient treated with ibrutinib. The chain employs TRBV16 and TRBJ2-1, with D perhaps given as TRBD1 or TRBD2 (5 bases each). This sequence originates from a human donor with chronic lymphocytic leukemia. This chain's CDR3 is CASSQVLGETQNEQFF. CDR3 DNA sequence: TGTGCCAGCAGCCAAGTTCTGGGGGAAACACAGAATGAGCAGTTCTTC.